The 17 T cell receptor beta chains given below trace back to one sample, sequenced in a study of cytomegalovirus exposure and HLA in healthy donors (dated by TCRdb to about 2017). The method was the immunoSEQ multiplex PCR assay. A mixture of 60 forward primers for TCR Vbeta segments and 13 reverse primers for TCR Jbeta segments was used in the multiplex PCR. In its TCRdb copy, this immuneACCESS table keeps in-frame sequences only and misses some clones. Where compared with another copy, unresolved V genes explain less than half of these, and the others have no known cause. The sample includes tens of thousands of clones, with approximately 71% observed a single time. Approximately 2% of the sample belongs to the ten largest clones. Specimen: PBMCs. The receptors were gathered from a woman in her twenties or thirties in good health and CMV-seronegative.

This chain connects TRBV5-1 to TRBJ1-2; 8 nucleotides agree with TRBD1. This CDR3 is 13 amino acids long. CDR1 is SGHRS and CDR2 is YFSETQ in the germline V gene. V gave up 0 bases and J gave up 8 bases; unmatched junction bases: 3. CDR3 sequence (DNA): TGCGCCAGCAGCTTGGTACAGGGGGACGGCTACACCTTC. Encoded protein: CASSLVQGDGYTF.

V is TRBV10-3 and J is TRBJ2-6; tentatively, D is TRBD2 (5 bases). This CDR3 comprises 15 residues. Germline V gene data show CDR1 as ENHRY and CDR2 as SYGVKD. Trimming pared 6 bases from V and 1 base from J, leaving 10 bases between. The CDR3 loop is CAISPPGSGANVLTF. The CDR3 DNA is TGTGCCATCAGCCCCCCGGGATCTGGGGCCAACGTCCTGACTTTC.

This CDR3 is CASSPGSRGSPLHF. CDR3 DNA sequence: TGTGCCAGCTCACCAGGCAGTCGCGGTTCACCCCTCCACTTT. This chain connects TRBV18 to TRBJ1-6; D remains ambiguous. The CDR3 spans 14 residues. Germline CDR1 KGHSH, CDR2 LQKENI. Trimming stripped 2 bases from V and 9 bases from J, with 11 bases between.

This rearrangement joins TRBV29-1 to TRBJ1-2; 10 positions agree with TRBD1. The CDR3 extends over 15 amino acids. CDR1 and CDR2 from the germline V gene are SQVTM and ANQGSEA. The trim removed 4 bases at V and 0 bases at J, leaving 5 bases unmatched. The CDR3 loop reads CSVGGQGIANYGYTF. The CDR3 DNA reads TGCAGCGTTGGGGGACAGGGGATCGCTAACTATGGCTACACCTTC.

This chain uses TRBV7-8 with TRBJ1-5; TRBD1 matches at 7 bases. The V segment lost 3 bases and the J segment 4 bases; nucleotides outside the gene matches: 15. The CDR3 has 18 residues. In germline, CDR1 is SGHVS, CDR2 FQNEAQ. Here the CDR3 reads CASSFAWMGTGANQPQHF. In DNA, the CDR3 is TGTGCCAGCAGCTTCGCGTGGATGGGTACAGGGGCTAATCAGCCCCAGCATTTT.

The V gene is TRBV7-9, the J gene TRBJ2-5, with D possibly TRBD2 on 6 matching bases. V was clipped by 5 bases and J by 3 bases, with 16 bases between them. The CDR3 extends over 15 amino acids. Germline V CDR1 and CDR2: SEHNR, FQNEAQ (reference sequence). The CDR3 nucleotides are TGTGCCAGCAGCCCCGGTGGGGGAGGAAAAGAGACCCAGTACTTC. This sequence encodes CASSPGGGGKETQYF.

The chain employs TRBV5-4 and TRBJ1-2; maybe TRBD1 (6 bases). This CDR3 contains 13 residues. The V end was cut by 4 bases, the J end by 4 bases, with 11 bases between. CDR1 is SGHNT and CDR2 is YYREEE in the germline V gene (reference sequence). CDR3 DNA sequence: TGTGCCAGCAGCAGGACAGACAGCTATGGCTACACCTTC. Translation gives CASSRTDSYGYTF.

J is TRBJ1-1 and V is TRBV18, with D tentatively TRBD1 (5 bases). There are 14 residues in the CDR3. Trimming stripped 6 bases from V and 1 base from J, with 12 bases between. Germline loops: CDR1 KGHSH, CDR2 LQKENI. Here the CDR3 reads CASSQGIENTEAFF. In DNA, the CDR3 is TGTGCCAGCTCGCAGGGAATTGAGAACACTGAAGCTTTCTTT.

This clone was seen a single time. This chain links TRBV5-1 with TRBJ1-6, with D perhaps TRBD1 (6 bases). The CDR3 is made up of 18 amino acids. Germline V gene sequence: CDR1 SGHRS, CDR2 YFSETQ. Trimming stripped 0 bases from V and 4 bases from J, with 17 bases between. The CDR3 nucleotides are TGCGCCAGCAGCTTGGGACCTTACAGAGGGGGATATAATTCACCCCTCCACTTT. Translating gives CASSLGPYRGGYNSPLHF. Filled out from reference TRBV5-1 and TRBJ1-6, the complete variable domain reads KAGVTQTPRYLIKTRGQQVTLSCSPISGHRSVSWYQQTPGQGLQFLFEYFSETQRNKGNFPGRFSGRQFSNSRSEMNVSTLELGDSALYLCASSLGPYRGGYNSPLHFGNGTRLTVT.

This rearrangement joins TRBV4-2 to TRBJ1-6; D not certain. The CDR3 loop spans 17 amino acids. V was clipped by 4 bases and J by 2 bases, with 15 bases between them. Germline CDR1 reads LGHNA; CDR2 reads YNFKEQ. The CDR3 spells CASSRLPNSAYNSPLHF. CDR3 coding DNA: TGTGCCAGCAGCCGTCTCCCCAATTCAGCCTATAATTCACCCCTCCACTTT.

This clone was seen a single time. The gene calls are TRBV6-5 and TRBJ2-7; TRBD2 matches 13 bases. V lost 6 bases to trimming and J lost 4 bases; unmatched junction nucleotides: 6. Germline V gene data show CDR1 as MNHEY and CDR2 as SVGAGI. This CDR3 contains 15 residues. This CDR3 is CASRETSGGKYEQYF. The DNA for the CDR3 is TGTGCCAGCAGAGAGACTAGCGGGGGGAAATACGAGCAGTACTTC.

This chain uses TRBV5-4 with TRBJ2-1, with 9 bases lining up with TRBD2. V lost 0 bases to trimming and J lost 3 bases; unmatched junction nucleotides: 1. Germline CDR1 and CDR2: SGHNT and YYREEE (reference sequence). The CDR3 runs to 15 residues. CDR3 nucleotides: TGTGCCAGCAGCTTGGGAGCGGGGGGCTACAATGAGCAGTTCTTC. It yields the protein CASSLGAGGYNEQFF.

This clone was seen more than once but under ten times. The rearrangement joins TRBV5-5 to TRBJ1-2; the D gene is possibly TRBD1 (6 bases). V was pared by 2 bases and J by 7 bases, with 18 bases between. The CDR3 runs 15 residues. The V gene's germline CDR1 is SGHKS and CDR2 YYEKEE (reference sequence). Here the CDR3 DNA reads TGTGCCAGCAGCTTCTCGTCTGGCAGGGGTGGTGGCTACACCTTC. Translated, it gives CASSFSSGRGGGYTF.

V is TRBV23-1 and J is TRBJ1-5; D is perhaps TRBD1 (5 bases). TRBV23-1 has ORF status, its function being uncertain. With 6 bases removed from V and 0 bases from J, the gap between germline ends came to 6 bases. The CDR3 consists of 13 residues. CDR3 residues: CASRGGSNQPQHF. The CDR3 DNA reads as TGCGCCAGCAGGGGGGGTAGCAATCAGCCCCAGCATTTT.

The chain has TRBV7-2 and TRBJ2-2; 8 bases match TRBD1. V dropped 5 bases and J dropped 7; count of bases not matched to a gene: 9. The CDR3 is 15 amino acids. Germline CDR1 SGHTA, CDR2 FQGNSA. The CDR3 DNA reads as TGTGCCAGCAGCACTAGGACAGGGCTGGGCGGGGAGCTGTTTTTT. This translates into CASSTRTGLGGELFF.

This sequence joins TRBV7-2 and TRBJ1-2, with 7 bases fitting TRBD1. The V gene end was trimmed by 1 base and the J gene end by 3 bases; junction bases not matched to a gene: 5. The germline V gene has CDR1 SGHTA and CDR2 FQGNSA. The CDR3 is made up of 15 amino acids. Here the CDR3 reads CASSLDARGDYGYTF. The CDR3 nucleotides read TGTGCCAGCAGCTTAGACGCCAGGGGGGACTATGGCTACACCTTC.

The rearrangement uses TRBV28 and TRBJ2-7, with D possibly matching TRBD2 (6 bases). Looked up from germline, CDR1 is MDHEN and CDR2 is SYDVKM. Trimming removed 4 bases at V and 2 bases at J, with 15 bases between. There are 15 residues in the CDR3. The CDR3 sequence is CASSSPGTPPYEQYF. In DNA, the CDR3 is TGTGCCAGCAGTTCCCCCGGGACTCCTCCCTACGAGCAGTACTTC.